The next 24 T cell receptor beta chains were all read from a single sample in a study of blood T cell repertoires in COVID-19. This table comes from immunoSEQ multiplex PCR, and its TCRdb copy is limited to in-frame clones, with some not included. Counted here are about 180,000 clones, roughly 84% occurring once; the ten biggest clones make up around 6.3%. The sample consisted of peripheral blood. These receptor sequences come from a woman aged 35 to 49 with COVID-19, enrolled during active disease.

The CDR3 loop is CASSSGRSHEQFF. CDR3 DNA sequence: TGTGCCAGCTCGAGCGGGAGGTCCCATGAGCAGTTCTTC. The V gene is TRBV6-8, the J gene TRBJ2-1, with 9 bases that match TRBD2. The V gene's germline CDR1 is MNHGY and CDR2 SAAAGT. There are 13 residues in the CDR3. Trimming cost V 8 bases and J 8 bases; bases outside gene matches: 7.

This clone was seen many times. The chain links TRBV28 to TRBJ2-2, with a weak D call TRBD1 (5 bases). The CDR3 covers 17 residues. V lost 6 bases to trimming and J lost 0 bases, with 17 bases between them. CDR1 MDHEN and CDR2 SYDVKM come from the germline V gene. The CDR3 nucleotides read TGTGCCAGCAGCTACCCCAGCCAACAGGCGAACACCGGGGAGCTGTTTTTT. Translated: CASSYPSQQANTGELFF. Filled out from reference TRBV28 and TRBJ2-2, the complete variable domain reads DVKVTQSSRYLVKRTGEKVFLECVQDMDHENMFWYRQDPGLGLRLIYFSYDVKMKEKGDIPEGYSVSREKKERFSLILESASTNQTSMYLCASSYPSQQANTGELFFGEGSRLTVL.

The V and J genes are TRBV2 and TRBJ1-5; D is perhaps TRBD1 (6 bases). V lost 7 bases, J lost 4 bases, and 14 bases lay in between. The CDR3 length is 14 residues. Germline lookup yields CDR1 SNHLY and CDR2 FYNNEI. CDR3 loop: CASTRYRENQPQHF. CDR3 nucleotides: TGTGCCAGCACAAGGTACAGGGAGAATCAGCCCCAGCATTTT.

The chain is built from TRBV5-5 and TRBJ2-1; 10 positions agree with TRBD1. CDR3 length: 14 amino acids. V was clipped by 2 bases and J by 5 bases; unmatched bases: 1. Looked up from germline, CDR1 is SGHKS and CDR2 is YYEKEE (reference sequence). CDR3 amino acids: CASSFGTGDNEQFF. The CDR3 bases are TGTGCCAGCAGCTTCGGGACAGGGGACAATGAGCAGTTCTTC.

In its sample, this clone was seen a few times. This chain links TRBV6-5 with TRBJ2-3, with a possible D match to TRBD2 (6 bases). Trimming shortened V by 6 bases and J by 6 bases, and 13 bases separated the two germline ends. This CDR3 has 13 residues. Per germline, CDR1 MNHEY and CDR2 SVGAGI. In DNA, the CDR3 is TGTGCCAGCAGGGACCGGGGGATGGATACGCAGTATTTT. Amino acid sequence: CASRDRGMDTQYF.

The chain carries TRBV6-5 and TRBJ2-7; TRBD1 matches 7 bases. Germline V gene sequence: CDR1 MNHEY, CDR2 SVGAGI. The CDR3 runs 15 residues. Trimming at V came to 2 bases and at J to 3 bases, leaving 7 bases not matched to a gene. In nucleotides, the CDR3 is TGTGCCAGCAGTTACCCGGGACAGAGTATCTACGAGCAGTACTTC. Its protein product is CASSYPGQSIYEQYF.

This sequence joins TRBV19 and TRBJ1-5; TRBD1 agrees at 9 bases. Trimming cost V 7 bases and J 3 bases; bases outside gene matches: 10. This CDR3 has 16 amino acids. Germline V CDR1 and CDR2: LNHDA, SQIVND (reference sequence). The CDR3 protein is CASTPGQGRINQPQHF. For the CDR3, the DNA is TGTGCCAGTACCCCGGGACAGGGTAGGATCAATCAGCCCCAGCATTTT. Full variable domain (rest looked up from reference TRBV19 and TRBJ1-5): DGGITQSPKYLFRKEGQNVTLSCEQNLNHDAMYWYRQDPGQGLRLIYYSQIVNDFQKGDIAEGYSVSREKKESFPLTVTSAQKNPTAFYLCASTPGQGRINQPQHFGDGTRLSIL.

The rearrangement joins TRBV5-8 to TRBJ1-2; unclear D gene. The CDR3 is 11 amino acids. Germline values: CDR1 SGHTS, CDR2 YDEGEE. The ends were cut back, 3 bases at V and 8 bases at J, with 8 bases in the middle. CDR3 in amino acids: CASSSFQGYTF. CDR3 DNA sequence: TGTGCCAGCAGCTCGTTCCAGGGCTACACCTTC. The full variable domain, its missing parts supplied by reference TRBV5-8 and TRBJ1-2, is EAGVTQSPTHLIKTRGQQATLRCSPISGHTSVYWYQQALGLGLQFLLWYDEGEERNRGNFPPRFSGRQFPNYSSELNVNALELEDSALYLCASSSFQGYTFGSGTRLTVV.

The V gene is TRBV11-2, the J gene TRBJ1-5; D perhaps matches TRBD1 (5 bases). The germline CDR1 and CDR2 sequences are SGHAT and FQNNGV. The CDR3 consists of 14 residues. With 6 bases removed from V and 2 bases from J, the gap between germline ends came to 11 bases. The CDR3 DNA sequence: TGTGCCAGCAGTGCGGCGGGGGGCAATCAGCCCCAGCATTTT. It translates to CASSAAGGNQPQHF.

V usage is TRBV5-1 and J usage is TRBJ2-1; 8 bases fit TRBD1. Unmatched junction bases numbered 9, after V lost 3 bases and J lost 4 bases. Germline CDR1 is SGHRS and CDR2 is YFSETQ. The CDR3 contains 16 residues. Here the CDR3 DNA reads TGCGCCAGCAGCTCCTCCGGGACAGGAATTTACAATGAGCAGTTCTTC. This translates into CASSSSGTGIYNEQFF.

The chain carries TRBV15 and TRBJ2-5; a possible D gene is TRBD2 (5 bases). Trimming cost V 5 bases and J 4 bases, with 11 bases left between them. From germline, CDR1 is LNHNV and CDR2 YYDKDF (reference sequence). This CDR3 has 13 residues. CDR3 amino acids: CATSGGLVETQYF. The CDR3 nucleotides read TGTGCCACCAGCGGCGGGCTCGTAGAGACCCAGTACTTC.

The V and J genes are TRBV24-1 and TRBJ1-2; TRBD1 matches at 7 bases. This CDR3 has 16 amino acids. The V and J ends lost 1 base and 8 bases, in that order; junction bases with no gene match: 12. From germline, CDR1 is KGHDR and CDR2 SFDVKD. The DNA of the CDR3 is TGTGCCACCAGTGATTTCGGAGGGGGCAGTGTAGGCGGCTACACCTTC. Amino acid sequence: CATSDFGGGSVGGYTF.

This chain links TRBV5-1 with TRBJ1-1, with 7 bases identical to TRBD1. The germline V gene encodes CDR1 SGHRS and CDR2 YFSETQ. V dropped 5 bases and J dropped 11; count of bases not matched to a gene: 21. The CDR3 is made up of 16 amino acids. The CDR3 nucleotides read TGCGCCAGCAGTTCAGGGGGACCACGGGGTGATTTCGGGGCTTTCTTT. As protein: CASSSGGPRGDFGAFF.

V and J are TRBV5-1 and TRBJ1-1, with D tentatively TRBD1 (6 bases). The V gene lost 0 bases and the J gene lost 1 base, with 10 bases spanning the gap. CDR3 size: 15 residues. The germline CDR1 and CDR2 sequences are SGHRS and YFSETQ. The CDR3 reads CASSLEVTGNTEAFF. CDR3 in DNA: TGCGCCAGCAGCTTGGAGGTGACAGGGAACACTGAAGCTTTCTTT.

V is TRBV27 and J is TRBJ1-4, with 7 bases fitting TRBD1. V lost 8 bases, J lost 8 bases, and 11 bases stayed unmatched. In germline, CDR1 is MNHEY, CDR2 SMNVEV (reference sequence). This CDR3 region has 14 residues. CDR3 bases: TGTGCCAGCCGGACAGGAGATGGGATAGAAAAACTGTTTTTT. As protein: CASRTGDGIEKLFF.

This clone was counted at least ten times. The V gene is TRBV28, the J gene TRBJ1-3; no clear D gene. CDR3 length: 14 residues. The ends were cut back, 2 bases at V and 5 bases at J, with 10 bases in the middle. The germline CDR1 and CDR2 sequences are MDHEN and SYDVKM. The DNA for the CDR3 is TGTGCCAGCAGTTTAGGGCTGACGAGAAACACCATATATTTT. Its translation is CASSLGLTRNTIYF.

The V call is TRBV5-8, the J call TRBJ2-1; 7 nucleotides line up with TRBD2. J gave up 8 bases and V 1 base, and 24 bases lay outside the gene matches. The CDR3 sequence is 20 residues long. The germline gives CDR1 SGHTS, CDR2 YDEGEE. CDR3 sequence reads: CASSLLTFEGLRLTRDEQFF. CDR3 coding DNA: TGTGCCAGCAGCTTGCTGACCTTTGAGGGACTACGTCTGACGAGGGATGAGCAGTTCTTC.

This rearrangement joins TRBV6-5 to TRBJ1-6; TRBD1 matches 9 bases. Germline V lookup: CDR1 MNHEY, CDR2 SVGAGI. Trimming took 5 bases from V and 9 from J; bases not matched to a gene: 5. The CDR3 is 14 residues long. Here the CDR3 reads CASSRTGEGSPLHF. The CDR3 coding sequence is TGTGCCAGCAGTAGGACAGGGGAAGGTTCACCCCTCCACTTT.

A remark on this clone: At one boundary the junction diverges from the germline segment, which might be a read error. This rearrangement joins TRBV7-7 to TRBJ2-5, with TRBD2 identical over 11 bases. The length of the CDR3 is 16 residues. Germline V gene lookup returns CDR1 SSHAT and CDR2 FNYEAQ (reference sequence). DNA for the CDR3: TGTGCTAGCAGCCCAGGACTAGCGGGTGACCAAGAGACCCAGTACTTC. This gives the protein CASSPGLAGDQETQYF.

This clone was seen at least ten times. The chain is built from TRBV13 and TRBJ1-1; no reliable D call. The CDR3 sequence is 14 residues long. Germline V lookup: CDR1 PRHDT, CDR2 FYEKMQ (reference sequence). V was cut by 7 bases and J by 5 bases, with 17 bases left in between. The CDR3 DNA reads TGTGCCAGCAACGGGCCCCAGGAGGAGACTGAAGCTTTCTTT. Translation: CASNGPQEETEAFF.

The CDR3 DNA reads TGCGCCACCCTACAGGGACATGGCTACACCTTC. Encoded protein: CATLQGHGYTF. This chain links TRBV10-2 with TRBJ1-2; a possible D gene is TRBD1 (6 bases). CDR1 and CDR2 from the germline V gene are WSHSY and SAAADI. The germline V and J ends were trimmed by 10 bases and 6 bases, with 12 bases remaining between them. The CDR3 totals 11 residues.

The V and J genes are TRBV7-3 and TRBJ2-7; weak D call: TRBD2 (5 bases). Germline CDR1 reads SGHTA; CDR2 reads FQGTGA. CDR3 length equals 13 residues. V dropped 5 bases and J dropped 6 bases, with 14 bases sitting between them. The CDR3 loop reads CASSLSSSFEQYF. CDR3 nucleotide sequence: TGTGCCAGCAGCCTCTCTAGCAGTTTCGAGCAGTACTTC.

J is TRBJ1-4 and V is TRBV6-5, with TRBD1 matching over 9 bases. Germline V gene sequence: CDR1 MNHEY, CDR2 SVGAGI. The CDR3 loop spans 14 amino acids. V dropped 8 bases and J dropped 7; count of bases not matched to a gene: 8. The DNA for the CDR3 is TGTGCCAGCCGAAGGGGACAGGGAGGTGAAAAACTGTTTTTT. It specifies CASRRGQGGEKLFF.

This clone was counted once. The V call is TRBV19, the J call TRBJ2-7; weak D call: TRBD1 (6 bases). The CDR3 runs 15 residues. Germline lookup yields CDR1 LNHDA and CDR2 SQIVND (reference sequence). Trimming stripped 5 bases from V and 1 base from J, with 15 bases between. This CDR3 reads CASSVDRTPSYEQYF. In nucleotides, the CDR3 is TGTGCCAGTAGTGTTGACAGGACCCCTTCCTACGAGCAGTACTTC. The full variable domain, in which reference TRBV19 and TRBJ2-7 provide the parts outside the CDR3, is DGGITQSPKYLFRKEGQNVTLSCEQNLNHDAMYWYRQDPGQGLRLIYYSQIVNDFQKGDIAEGYSVSREKKESFPLTVTSAQKNPTAFYLCASSVDRTPSYEQYFGPGTRLTVT.